This T cell receptor beta chain is from a study of T cell changes during pregnancy in multiple sclerosis. The J segment lost 5 bases and the V segment lost 5 bases, leaving 4 bases of the junction unmatched. CDR1 is SGHTA, CDR2 FQGTGA, per germline. This CDR3 has 13 amino acids. TCRdb's copy holds only in-frame clones and misses some; the assay was immunoSEQ multiplex PCR. The repertoire holds under 65,000 clones, 92% seen once, with 0.45% to 0.6% in the top ten. This clone has only one observation. The sample in question was CD4+ T cells from peripheral blood mononuclear cells, obtained in the third trimester of pregnancy. The receptor was isolated from a female donor with multiple sclerosis, enrolled in a pregnancy study. The chain carries TRBV7-3 and TRBJ2-5, with 8 bases identical to TRBD2. The CDR3 coding sequence is TGTGCCAGCAGCGCTCGACTAGCGGAGACCCAGTACTTC. Its translation is CASSARLAETQYF. Full variable domain (rest looked up from reference TRBV7-3 and TRBJ2-5): GAGVSQTPSNKVTEKGKYVELRCDPISGHTALYWYRQSLGQGPEFLIYFQGTGAADDSGLPNDRFFAVRPEGSVSTLKIQRTERGDSAVYLCASSARLAETQYFGPGTRLLVL.